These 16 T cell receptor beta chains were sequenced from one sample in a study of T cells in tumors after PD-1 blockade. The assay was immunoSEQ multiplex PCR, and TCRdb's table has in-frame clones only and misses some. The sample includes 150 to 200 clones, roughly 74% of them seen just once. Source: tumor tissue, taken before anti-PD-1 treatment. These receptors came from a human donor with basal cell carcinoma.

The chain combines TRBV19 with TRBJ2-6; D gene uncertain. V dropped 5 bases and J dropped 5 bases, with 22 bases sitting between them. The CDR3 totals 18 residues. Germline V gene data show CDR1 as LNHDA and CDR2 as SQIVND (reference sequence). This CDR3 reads CASSGLMTNHSRANVLTF. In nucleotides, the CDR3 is TGTGCCAGTAGTGGGTTGATGACAAATCACAGTCGGGCCAACGTCCTGACTTTC.

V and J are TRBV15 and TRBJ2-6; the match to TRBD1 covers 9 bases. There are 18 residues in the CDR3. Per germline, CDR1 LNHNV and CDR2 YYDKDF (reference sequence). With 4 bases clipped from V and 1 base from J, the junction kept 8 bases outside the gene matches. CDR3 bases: TGTGCCACCAGCAAGGGACAGGGAGACCGGTCTGGGGCCAACGTCCTGACTTTC. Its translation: CATSKGQGDRSGANVLTF.

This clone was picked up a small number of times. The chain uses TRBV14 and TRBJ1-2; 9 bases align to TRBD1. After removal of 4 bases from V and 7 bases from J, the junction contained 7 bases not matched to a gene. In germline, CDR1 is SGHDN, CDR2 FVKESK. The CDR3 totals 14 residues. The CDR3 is CASSPDRGIFGYTF. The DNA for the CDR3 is TGTGCCAGCAGCCCGGACAGGGGAATTTTTGGCTACACCTTC.

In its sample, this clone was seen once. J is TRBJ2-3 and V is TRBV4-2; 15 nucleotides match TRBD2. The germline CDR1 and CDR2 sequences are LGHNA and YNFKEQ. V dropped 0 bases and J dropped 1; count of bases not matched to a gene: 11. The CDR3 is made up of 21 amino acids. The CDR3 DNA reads TGTGCCAGCAGCCAAGATTTTCGAGGACTAGCGGGAGGGCTTGGCACAGATACGCAGTATTTT. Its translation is CASSQDFRGLAGGLGTDTQYF.

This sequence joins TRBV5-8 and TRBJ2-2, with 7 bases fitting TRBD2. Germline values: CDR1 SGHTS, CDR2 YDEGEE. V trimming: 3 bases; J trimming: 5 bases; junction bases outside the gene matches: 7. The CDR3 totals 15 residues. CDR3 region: CASSSRLALTGELFF. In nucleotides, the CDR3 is TGTGCCAGCAGCTCTAGACTAGCTCTAACCGGGGAGCTGTTTTTT.

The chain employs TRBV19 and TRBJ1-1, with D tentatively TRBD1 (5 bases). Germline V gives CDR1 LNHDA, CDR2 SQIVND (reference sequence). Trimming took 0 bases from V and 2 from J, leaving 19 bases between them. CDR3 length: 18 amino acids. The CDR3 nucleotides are TGTGCCAGTAGTATAGATCAGGGTAGCAGCCAGATAAACACTGAAGCTTTCTTT. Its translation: CASSIDQGSSQINTEAFF.

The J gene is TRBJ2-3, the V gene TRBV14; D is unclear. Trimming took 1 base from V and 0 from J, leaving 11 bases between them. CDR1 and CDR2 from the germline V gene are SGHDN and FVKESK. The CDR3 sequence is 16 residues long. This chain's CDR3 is CASSQGVSLSTDTQYF. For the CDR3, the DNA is TGTGCCAGCAGCCAAGGTGTAAGTTTGAGCACAGATACGCAGTATTTT.

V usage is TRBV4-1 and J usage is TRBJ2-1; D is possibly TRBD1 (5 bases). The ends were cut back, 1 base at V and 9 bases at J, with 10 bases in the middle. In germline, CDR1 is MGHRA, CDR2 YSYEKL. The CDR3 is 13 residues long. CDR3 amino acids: CASSQALRGEQFF. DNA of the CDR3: TGCGCCAGCAGCCAAGCTCTAAGGGGTGAGCAGTTCTTC.

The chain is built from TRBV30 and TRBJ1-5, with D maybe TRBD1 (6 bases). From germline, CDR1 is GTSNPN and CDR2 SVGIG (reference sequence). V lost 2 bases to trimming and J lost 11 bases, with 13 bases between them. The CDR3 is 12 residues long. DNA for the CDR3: TGTGCCTGGAGTTCGGGGGCGGGGGCCCAGCATTTT. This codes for CAWSSGAGAQHF.

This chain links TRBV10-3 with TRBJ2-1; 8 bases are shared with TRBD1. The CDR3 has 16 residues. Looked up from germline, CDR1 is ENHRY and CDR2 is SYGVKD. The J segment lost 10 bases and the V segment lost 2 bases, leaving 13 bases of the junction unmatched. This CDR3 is CAISEDSPGQGGEQFF. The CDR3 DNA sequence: TGTGCCATCAGTGAGGACTCGCCTGGACAGGGCGGGGAGCAGTTCTTC.

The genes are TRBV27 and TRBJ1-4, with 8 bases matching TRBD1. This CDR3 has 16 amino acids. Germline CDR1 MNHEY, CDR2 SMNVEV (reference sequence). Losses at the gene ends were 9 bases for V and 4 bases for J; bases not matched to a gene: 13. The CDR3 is CASRGQGAIGNEKLFF. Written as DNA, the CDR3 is TGTGCCAGTAGAGGGCAGGGGGCGATCGGTAATGAAAAACTGTTTTTT.

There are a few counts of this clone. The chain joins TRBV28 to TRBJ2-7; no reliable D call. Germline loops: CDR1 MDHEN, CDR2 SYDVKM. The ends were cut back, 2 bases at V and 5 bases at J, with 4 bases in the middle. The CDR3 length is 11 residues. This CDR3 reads CASSLRDEQYF. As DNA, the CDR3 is TGTGCCAGCAGTTTACGGGACGAGCAGTACTTC.

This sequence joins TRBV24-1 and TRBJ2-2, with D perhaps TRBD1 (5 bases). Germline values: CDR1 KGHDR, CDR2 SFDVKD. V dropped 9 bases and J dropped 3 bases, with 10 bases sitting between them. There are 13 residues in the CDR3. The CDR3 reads CATGASDTGELFF. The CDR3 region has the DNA TGTGCCACCGGGGCCAGCGACACCGGGGAGCTGTTTTTT.

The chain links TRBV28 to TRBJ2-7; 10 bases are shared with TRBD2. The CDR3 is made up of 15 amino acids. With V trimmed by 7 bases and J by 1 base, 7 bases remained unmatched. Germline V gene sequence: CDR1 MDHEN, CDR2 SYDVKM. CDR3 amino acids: CASTTGLAFSYEQYF. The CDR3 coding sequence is TGTGCCAGCACCACGGGACTAGCGTTTTCCTACGAGCAGTACTTC. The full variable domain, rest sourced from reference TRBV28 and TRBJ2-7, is DVKVTQSSRYLVKRTGEKVFLECVQDMDHENMFWYRQDPGLGLRLIYFSYDVKMKEKGDIPEGYSVSREKKERFSLILESASTNQTSMYLCASTTGLAFSYEQYFGPGTRLTVT.

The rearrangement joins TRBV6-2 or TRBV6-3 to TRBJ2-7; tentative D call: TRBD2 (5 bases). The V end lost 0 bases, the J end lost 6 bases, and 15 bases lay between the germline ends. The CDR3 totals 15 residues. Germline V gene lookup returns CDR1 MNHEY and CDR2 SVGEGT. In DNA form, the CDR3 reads TGTGCCAGCAGTTACTCGTGGGAGCCGGGCGGCGAGCAGTACTTC. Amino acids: CASSYSWEPGGEQYF.

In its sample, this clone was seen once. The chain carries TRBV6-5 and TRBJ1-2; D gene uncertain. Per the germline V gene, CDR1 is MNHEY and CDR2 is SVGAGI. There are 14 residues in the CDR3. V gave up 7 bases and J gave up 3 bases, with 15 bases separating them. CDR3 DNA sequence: TGTGCCAGCATCACTCCAACGGGGTACTATGGCTACACCTTC. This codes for CASITPTGYYGYTF.